This is a list of T cell receptor beta chains from one sample in a study of blood T cells in healthy people across ages. A single record per CDR3 protein comes from TCRdb applying MiXCR to the 5' RACE reads. The sample contains more than 750,000 distinct CDR3 sequences, roughly 29% of which appear only once. These sequences were also reported in another study, on T cells of mothers and their children.

The sample comprised blood. All receptors come from a woman in her thirties or forties in good health. CDR3s include the opening cysteine and the closing phenylalanine or tryptophan. A D gene is named only where the DNA matches it firmly. Clone size is not always given. Where it is, it says once, few, many or a class for expanded clones.

v_call	j_call	d_call	clone_size	cdr3_aa	cdr3_nt
TRBV12-3/TRBV12-4	TRBJ1-1	.	.	CASSQAAGQAVAFF	TGTGCCAGCAGTCAGGCCGCCGGGCAGGCGGTTGCTTTCTTT
TRBV7-3	TRBJ2-5	TRBD1	many	CASSPYSGGRETQYF	TGTGCCAGCAGCCCCTACTCAGGGGGCCGCGAGACCCAGTACTTC
TRBV18	TRBJ1-2	.	few	CASSRSRGEDGYTF	TGTGCCAGCTCACGGTCCAGGGGCGAGGATGGCTACACCTTC
TRBV7-2	TRBJ1-5	.	few	CASSVIEQGWQPQHF	TGTGCCAGCAGCGTGATCGAACAGGGATGGCAGCCCCAGCATTTT
TRBV12-3/TRBV12-4	TRBJ1-2	.	.	CASTVSQGQVNYGYTF	TGTGCCAGCACCGTCTCCCAGGGGCAAGTAAACTATGGCTACACCTTC
TRBV10-3	TRBJ1-6	.	many	CAISGSTGTDSPLHF	TGTGCCATCAGCGGATCTACAGGGACCGATTCACCCCTCCACTTT
TRBV18	TRBJ2-3	.	few	CASSRERSTDTQYF	TGTGCCAGCTCACGAGAGCGGAGCACAGATACGCAGTATTTT
TRBV3-1	TRBJ1-1	.	.	CASSQVGRGTGAFF	TGTGCCAGCAGCCAAGTCGGCAGGGGAACGGGGGCTTTCTTT
TRBV20-1	TRBJ1-5	.	few	CSADNRNSNQPQHF	TGCAGTGCTGATAACAGGAATAGCAATCAGCCCCAGCATTTT
TRBV5-5	TRBJ2-1	.	.	CASNQRDRRPEQFF	TGTGCCAGCAACCAACGGGACCGGCGGCCCGAGCAGTTCTTC
TRBV28	TRBJ1-1	.	.	CASTMRGGRTEAFF	TGTGCCAGCACTATGAGGGGGGGCAGGACTGAAGCTTTCTTT
TRBV3-1	TRBJ1-3	.	few	CASTQGMSGNTIYF	TGTGCCAGCACTCAGGGGATGTCTGGAAACACCATATATTTT
TRBV12-3/TRBV12-4	TRBJ2-3	.	.	CASRVPPDTQYF	TGTGCCAGCAGGGTACCACCAGATACGCAGTATTTT
TRBV7-8	TRBJ2-5	TRBD1	.	CASSPLDRAETQYF	TGTGCCAGCAGCCCTCTGGACAGGGCGGAGACCCAGTACTTC
TRBV7-2	TRBJ1-4	.	.	CASSSVRGVGGKLFF	TGTGCCAGCAGCTCTGTTCGGGGGGTTGGCGGAAAACTGTTTTTT
TRBV7-9	TRBJ2-3	.	.	CASSFLAPSTDTQYF	TGTGCCAGCAGCTTTCTAGCGCCGAGCACAGATACGCAGTATTTT
TRBV5-1	TRBJ2-5	TRBD1	few	CASSSWTGGEETQYF	TGCGCCAGCAGCTCGTGGACAGGGGGGGAAGAGACCCAGTACTTC
TRBV7-8	TRBJ2-1	.	many	CASSLVVGEQFF	TGTGCCAGCAGCTTAGTAGTTGGGGAGCAGTTCTTC
TRBV20-1	TRBJ2-3	.	many	CSASPRSMGGLVDTQYF	TGCAGTGCTTCCCCCCGATCTATGGGGGGGCTAGTAGATACGCAGTATTTT
TRBV27	TRBJ1-2	.	many	CASRLGGNYGYTF	TGTGCCAGCAGGCTTGGGGGTAACTATGGCTACACCTTC
TRBV12-3/TRBV12-4	TRBJ2-3	.	.	CASSLGLGAQTDTQYF	TGTGCCAGCAGTTTAGGTCTGGGGGCGCAAACAGATACGCAGTATTTT
TRBV12-3/TRBV12-4	TRBJ1-1	.	many	CASTQQMSNTEAFF	TGTGCCAGCACCCAGCAAATGTCGAACACTGAAGCTTTCTTT
TRBV7-3	TRBJ2-1	.	few	CASSLLGGGQRAEQFF	TGTGCCAGCAGCCTCCTAGGGGGGGGCCAGCGGGCTGAGCAGTTCTTC
TRBV28	TRBJ2-1	TRBD1	.	CASSFEGAPWNEQFF	TGTGCCAGCAGTTTTGAGGGGGCGCCCTGGAATGAGCAGTTCTTC
TRBV20-1	TRBJ2-5	.	many	CSATGTILQETQYF	TGCAGTGCCACCGGGACCATTCTTCAAGAGACCCAGTACTTC
TRBV11-2	TRBJ2-3	TRBD2	many	CASSSGTSADTQYF	TGTGCCAGCAGCTCAGGGACTAGCGCAGATACGCAGTATTTT
TRBV7-2	TRBJ1-5	.	.	CASSLDKGNRQPQHF	TGTGCCAGCAGCTTAGATAAGGGGAACAGGCAGCCCCAGCATTTT
TRBV6-4	TRBJ1-2	TRBD1	.	CASSDSTGGGYTF	TGTGCCAGCAGTGACTCGACAGGGGGCGGCTACACCTTC
TRBV25-1	TRBJ2-3	.	.	CASSELEGTPFSTDTQYF	TGTGCCAGCAGTGAATTGGAGGGGACACCGTTCTCCACAGATACGCAGTATTTT
TRBV27	TRBJ2-7	TRBD1	many	CASSPRGTGLGEQYF	TGTGCCAGCAGTCCCCGGGGGACAGGCTTAGGGGAGCAGTACTTC
TRBV6-1	TRBJ1-2	TRBD1	few	CASSEAKGGGFDYGYTF	TGTGCCAGCAGTGAAGCTAAAGGGGGCGGCTTCGACTATGGCTACACCTTC
TRBV6-6	TRBJ2-3	.	.	CASSPTEDTQYF	TGTGCCAGCAGTCCGACCGAAGATACGCAGTATTTT
TRBV9	TRBJ2-7	.	many	CASSVTGTETYEQYF	TGTGCCAGCAGCGTAACCGGGACTGAAACCTACGAGCAGTACTTC
TRBV7-2	TRBJ2-7	.	few	CASSLRAQYEQYF	TGTGCCAGCAGCTTAAGGGCCCAATACGAGCAGTACTTC
TRBV6-1	TRBJ1-1	.	many	CASSDRGGTEAFF	TGTGCCAGCAGTGACCGGGGAGGGACTGAAGCTTTCTTT
TRBV20-1	TRBJ1-6	.	.	CSARERRSPYNSPLHF	TGCAGTGCCAGGGAACGACGGAGTCCCTATAATTCACCCCTCCACTTT
TRBV20-1	TRBJ2-7	.	.	CSARGALPYEQYF	TGCAGTGCTAGAGGGGCTCTACCCTACGAGCAGTACTTC
TRBV6-6	TRBJ2-4	TRBD1	few	CASTGSGTGGDGIQYF	TGTGCCAGCACGGGATCCGGGACAGGGGGCGATGGCATTCAGTACTTC
TRBV5-8	TRBJ2-1	TRBD2	many	CASSLGLARSREEQFF	TGTGCCAGCAGCTTGGGACTAGCTCGGTCTCGGGAAGAGCAGTTCTTC